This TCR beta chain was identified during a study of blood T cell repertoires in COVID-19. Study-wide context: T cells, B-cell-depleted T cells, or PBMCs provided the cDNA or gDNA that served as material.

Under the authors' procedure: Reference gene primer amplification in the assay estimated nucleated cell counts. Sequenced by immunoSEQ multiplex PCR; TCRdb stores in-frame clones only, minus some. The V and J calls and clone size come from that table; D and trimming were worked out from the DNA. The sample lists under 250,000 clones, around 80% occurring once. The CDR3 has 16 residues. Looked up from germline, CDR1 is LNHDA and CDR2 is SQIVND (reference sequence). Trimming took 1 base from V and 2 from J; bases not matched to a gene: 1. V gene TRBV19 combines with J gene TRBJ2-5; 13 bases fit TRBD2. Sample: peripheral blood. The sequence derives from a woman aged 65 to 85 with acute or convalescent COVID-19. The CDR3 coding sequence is TGTGCCAGTAGTATAGGGACTAGCGGGGGACAAGAGACCCAGTACTTC. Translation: CASSIGTSGGQETQYF.